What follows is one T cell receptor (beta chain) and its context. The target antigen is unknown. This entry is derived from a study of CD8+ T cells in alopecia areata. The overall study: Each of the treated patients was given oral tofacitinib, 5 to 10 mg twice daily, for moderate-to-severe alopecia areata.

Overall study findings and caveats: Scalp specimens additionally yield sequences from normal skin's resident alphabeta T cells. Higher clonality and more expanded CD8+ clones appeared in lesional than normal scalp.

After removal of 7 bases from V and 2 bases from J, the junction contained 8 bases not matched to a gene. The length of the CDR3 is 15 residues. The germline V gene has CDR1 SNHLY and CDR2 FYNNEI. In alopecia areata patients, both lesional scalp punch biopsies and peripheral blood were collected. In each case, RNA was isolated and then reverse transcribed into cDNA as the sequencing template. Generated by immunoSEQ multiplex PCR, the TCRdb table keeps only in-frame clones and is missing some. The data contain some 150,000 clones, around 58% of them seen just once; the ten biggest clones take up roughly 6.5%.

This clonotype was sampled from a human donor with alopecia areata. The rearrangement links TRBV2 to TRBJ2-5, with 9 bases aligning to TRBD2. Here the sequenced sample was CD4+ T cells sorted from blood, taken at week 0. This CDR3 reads CASNSGGLAQETQYF. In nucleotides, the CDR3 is TGTGCCAGCAACTCAGGAGGACTAGCGCAAGAGACCCAGTACTTC.